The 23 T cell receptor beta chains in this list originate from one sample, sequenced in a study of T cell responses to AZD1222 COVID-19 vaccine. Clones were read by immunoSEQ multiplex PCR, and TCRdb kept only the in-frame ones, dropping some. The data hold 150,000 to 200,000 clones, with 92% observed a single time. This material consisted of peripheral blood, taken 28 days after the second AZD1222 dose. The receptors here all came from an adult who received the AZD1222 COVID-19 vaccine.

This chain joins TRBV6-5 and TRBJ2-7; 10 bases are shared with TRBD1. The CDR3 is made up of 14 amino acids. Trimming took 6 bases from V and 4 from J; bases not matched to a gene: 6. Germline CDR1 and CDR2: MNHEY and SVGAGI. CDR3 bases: TGTGCCAGCAGCCCCGGACAGGGGGAATACGAGCAGTACTTC. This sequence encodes CASSPGQGEYEQYF.

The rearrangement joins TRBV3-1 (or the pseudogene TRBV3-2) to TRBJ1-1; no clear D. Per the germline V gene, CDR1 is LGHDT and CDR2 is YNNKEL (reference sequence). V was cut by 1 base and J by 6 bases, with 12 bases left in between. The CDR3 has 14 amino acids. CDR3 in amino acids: CASSQGAARAEAFF. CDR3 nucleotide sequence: TGTGCCAGCAGCCAAGGGGCAGCAAGGGCTGAAGCTTTCTTT.

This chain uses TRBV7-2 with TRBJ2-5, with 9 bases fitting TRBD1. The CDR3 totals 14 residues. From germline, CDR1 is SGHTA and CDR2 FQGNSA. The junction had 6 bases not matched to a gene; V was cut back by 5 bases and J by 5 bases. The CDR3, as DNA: TGTGCCAGCAGCGGGGACAGGGAGTTCGAGACCCAGTACTTC. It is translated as CASSGDREFETQYF.

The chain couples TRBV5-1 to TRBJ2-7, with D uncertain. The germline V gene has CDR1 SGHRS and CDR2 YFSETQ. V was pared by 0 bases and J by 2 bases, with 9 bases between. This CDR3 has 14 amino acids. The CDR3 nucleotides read TGCGCCAGCAGCTTGGGAGCGAGAACCTACGAGCAGTACTTC. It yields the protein CASSLGARTYEQYF. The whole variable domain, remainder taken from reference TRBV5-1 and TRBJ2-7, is KAGVTQTPRYLIKTRGQQVTLSCSPISGHRSVSWYQQTPGQGLQFLFEYFSETQRNKGNFPGRFSGRQFSNSRSEMNVSTLELGDSALYLCASSLGARTYEQYFGPGTRLTVT.

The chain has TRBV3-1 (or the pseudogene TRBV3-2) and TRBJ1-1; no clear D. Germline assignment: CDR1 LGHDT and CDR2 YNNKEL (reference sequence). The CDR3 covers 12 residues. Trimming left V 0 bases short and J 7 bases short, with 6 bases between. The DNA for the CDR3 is TGTGCCAGCAGCCAAGATATGGGTGAAGCTTTCTTT. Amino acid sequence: CASSQDMGEAFF.

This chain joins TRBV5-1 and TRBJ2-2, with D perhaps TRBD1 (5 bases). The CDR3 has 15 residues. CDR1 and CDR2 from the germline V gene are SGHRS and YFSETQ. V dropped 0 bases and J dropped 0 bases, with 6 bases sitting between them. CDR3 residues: CASSLGQSNTGELFF. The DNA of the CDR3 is TGCGCCAGCAGCTTGGGACAGTCGAACACCGGGGAGCTGTTTTTT. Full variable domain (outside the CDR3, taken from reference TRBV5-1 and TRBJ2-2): KAGVTQTPRYLIKTRGQQVTLSCSPISGHRSVSWYQQTPGQGLQFLFEYFSETQRNKGNFPGRFSGRQFSNSRSEMNVSTLELGDSALYLCASSLGQSNTGELFFGEGSRLTVL.

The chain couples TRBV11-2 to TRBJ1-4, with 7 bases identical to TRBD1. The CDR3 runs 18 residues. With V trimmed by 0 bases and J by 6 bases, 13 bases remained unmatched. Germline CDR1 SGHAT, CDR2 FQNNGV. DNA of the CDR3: TGTGCCAGCAGCTTAGAAGGGGGCTTCCGTTTTGGGTATGAAAAACTGTTTTTT. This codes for CASSLEGGFRFGYEKLFF.

CDR3 coding DNA: TGTGCCAGCAGTGAAACTAGCGGGGGGGCAACAGATACGCAGTATTTT. It yields the protein CASSETSGGATDTQYF. This chain links TRBV6-4 with TRBJ2-3; 13 bases are shared with TRBD2. The trim removed 3 bases at V and 3 bases at J, leaving 3 bases unmatched. CDR3 size: 16 residues. Germline assignment: CDR1 MRHNA and CDR2 SNTAGT.

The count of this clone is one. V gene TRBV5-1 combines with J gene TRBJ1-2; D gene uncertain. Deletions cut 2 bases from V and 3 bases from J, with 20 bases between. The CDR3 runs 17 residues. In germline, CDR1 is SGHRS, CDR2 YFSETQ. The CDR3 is CASSFSTGGRLYYGYTF. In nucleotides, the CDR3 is TGCGCCAGCAGCTTTTCGACTGGTGGCAGACTGTACTATGGCTACACCTTC.

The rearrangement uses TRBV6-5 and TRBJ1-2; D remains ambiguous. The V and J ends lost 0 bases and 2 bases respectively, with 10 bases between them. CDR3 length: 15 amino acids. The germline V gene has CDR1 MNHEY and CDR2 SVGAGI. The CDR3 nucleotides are TGTGCCAGCAGTTACTCACCCTGGAGCAACTATGGCTACACCTTC. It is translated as CASSYSPWSNYGYTF.

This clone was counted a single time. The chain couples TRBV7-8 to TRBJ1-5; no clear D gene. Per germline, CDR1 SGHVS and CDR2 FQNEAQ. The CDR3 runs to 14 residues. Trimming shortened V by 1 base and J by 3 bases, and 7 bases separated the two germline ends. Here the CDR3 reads CASSLGAVNQPQHF. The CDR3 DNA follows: TGTGCCAGCAGCTTAGGGGCGGTCAATCAGCCCCAGCATTTT. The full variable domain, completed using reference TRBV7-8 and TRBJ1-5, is GAGVSQSPRYKVAKRGQDVALRCDPISGHVSLFWYQQALGQGPEFLTYFQNEAQLDKSGLPSDRFFAERPEGSVSTLKIQRTQQEDSAVYLCASSLGAVNQPQHFGDGTRLSIL.

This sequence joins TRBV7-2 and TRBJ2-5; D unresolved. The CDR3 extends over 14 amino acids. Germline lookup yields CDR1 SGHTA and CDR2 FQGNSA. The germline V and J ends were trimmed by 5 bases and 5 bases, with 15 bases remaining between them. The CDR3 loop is CASSPLPTRETQYF. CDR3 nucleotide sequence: TGTGCCAGCAGCCCCCTGCCGACACGGGAGACCCAGTACTTC.

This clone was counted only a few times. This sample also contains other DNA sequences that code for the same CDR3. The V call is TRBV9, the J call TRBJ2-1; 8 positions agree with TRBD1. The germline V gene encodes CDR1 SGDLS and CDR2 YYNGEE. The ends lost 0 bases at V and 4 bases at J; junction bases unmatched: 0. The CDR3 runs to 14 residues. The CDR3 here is CASSVGDRYNEQFF. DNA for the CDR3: TGTGCCAGCAGCGTAGGGGACAGGTACAATGAGCAGTTCTTC.

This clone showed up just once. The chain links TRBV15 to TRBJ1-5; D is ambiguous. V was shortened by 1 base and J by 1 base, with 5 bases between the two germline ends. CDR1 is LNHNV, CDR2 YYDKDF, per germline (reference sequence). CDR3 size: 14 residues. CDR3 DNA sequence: TGTGCCACCAGCAGAGTTGGCAGCAATCAGCCCCAGCATTTT. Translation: CATSRVGSNQPQHF.

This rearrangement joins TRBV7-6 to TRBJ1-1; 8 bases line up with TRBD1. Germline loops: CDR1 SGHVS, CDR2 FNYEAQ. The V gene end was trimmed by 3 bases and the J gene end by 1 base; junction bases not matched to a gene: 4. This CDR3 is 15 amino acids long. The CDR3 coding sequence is TGTGCCAGCAGCTTGGGGACAGGTGGGAACACTGAAGCTTTCTTT. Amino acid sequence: CASSLGTGGNTEAFF.

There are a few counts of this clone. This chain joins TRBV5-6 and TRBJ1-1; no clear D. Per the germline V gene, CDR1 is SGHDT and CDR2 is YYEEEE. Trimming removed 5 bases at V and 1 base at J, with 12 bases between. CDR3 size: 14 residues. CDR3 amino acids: CASSPFSRNTEAFF. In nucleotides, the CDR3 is TGTGCCAGCAGTCCCTTCTCGCGGAACACTGAAGCTTTCTTT.

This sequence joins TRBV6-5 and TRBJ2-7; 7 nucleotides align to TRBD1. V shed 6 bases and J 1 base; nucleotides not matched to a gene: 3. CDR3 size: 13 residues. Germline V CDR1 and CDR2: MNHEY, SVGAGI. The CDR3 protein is CASSLGQSYEQYF. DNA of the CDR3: TGTGCCAGCAGCCTGGGACAGTCCTACGAGCAGTACTTC.

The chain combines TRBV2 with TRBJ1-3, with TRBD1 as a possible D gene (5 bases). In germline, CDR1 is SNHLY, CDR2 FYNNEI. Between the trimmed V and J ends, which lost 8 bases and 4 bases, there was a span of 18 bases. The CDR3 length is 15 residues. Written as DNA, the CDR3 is TGTGCCAGCGACCTCAGAGGGGCGGGGGGAAACACCATATATTTT. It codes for CASDLRGAGGNTIYF.

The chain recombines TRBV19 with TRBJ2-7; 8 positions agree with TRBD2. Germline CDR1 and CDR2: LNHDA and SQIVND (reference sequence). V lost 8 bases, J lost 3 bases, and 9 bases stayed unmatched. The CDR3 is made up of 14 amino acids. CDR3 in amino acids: CASGPGGGSYEQYF. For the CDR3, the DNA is TGTGCCAGTGGGCCGGGAGGGGGAAGCTACGAGCAGTACTTC. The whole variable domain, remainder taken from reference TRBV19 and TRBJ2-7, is DGGITQSPKYLFRKEGQNVTLSCEQNLNHDAMYWYRQDPGQGLRLIYYSQIVNDFQKGDIAEGYSVSREKKESFPLTVTSAQKNPTAFYLCASGPGGGSYEQYFGPGTRLTVT.

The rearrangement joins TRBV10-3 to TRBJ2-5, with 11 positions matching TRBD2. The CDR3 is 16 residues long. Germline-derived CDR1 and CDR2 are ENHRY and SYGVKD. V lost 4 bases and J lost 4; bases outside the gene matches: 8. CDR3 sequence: CAISAELAGGTETQYF. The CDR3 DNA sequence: TGTGCCATCAGTGCAGAGCTAGCGGGGGGAACAGAGACCCAGTACTTC.

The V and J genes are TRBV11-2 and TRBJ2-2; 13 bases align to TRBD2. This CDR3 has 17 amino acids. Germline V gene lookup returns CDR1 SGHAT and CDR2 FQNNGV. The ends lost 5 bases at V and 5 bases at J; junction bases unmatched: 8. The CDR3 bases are TGTGCCAGCAGCCCTTCTCGGACTAGCGGGGGAACCGGGGAGCTGTTTTTT. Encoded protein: CASSPSRTSGGTGELFF.

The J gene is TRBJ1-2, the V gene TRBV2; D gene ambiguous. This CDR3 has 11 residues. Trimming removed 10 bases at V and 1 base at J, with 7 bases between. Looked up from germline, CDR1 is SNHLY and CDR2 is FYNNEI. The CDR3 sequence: CATQSNYGYTF. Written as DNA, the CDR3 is TGTGCCACCCAGAGTAACTATGGCTACACCTTC.

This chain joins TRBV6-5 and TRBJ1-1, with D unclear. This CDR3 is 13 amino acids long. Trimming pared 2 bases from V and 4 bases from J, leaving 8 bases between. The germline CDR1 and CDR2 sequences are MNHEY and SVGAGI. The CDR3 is CASSYGVSTEAFF. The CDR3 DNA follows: TGTGCCAGCAGTTACGGGGTTAGCACTGAAGCTTTCTTT.